The 8 T cell receptor beta chains given below trace back to one sample, sequenced in a study of shared clonotypes between healthy human individuals. Repertoires were generated with immunoSEQ multiplex PCR, while TCRdb's copy carries only in-frame clones and drops some. The data contain millions of clones, 85% to 95% of them singletons. Sequenced material: naive CD4+ T cells sorted from blood. Subset here: CD45RA+ positively selected. Every receptor here comes from a man aged 18 to 30 in good health.

The chain has TRBV7-2 and TRBJ2-4; maybe TRBD2 (6 bases). In germline, CDR1 is SGHTA, CDR2 FQGNSA. The CDR3 has 17 amino acids. Trimming stripped 4 bases from V and 0 bases from J, with 16 bases between. CDR3 amino acids: CASSSQGGGLAKNIQYF. Here the CDR3 DNA reads TGTGCCAGCAGCTCCCAAGGAGGAGGGTTAGCCAAAAACATTCAGTACTTC. The complete variable domain, with remaining parts taken from reference TRBV7-2 and TRBJ2-4, reads GAGVSQSPSNKVTEKGKDVELRCDPISGHTALYWYRQSLGQGLEFLIYFQGNSAPDKSGLPSDRFSAERTGGSVSTLTIQRTQQEDSAVYLCASSSQGGGLAKNIQYFGAGTRLSVL.

This sequence joins TRBV5-1 and TRBJ1-2; D is perhaps TRBD1 (5 bases). V was cut by 0 bases and J by 6 bases, with 9 bases left in between. The CDR3 runs to 13 residues. The germline CDR1 and CDR2 sequences are SGHRS and YFSETQ. CDR3 protein: CASSLDWGDGYTF. CDR3 bases: TGCGCCAGCAGCTTGGATTGGGGGGATGGCTACACCTTC.

The V gene is TRBV5-4, the J gene TRBJ1-1, with D perhaps matching TRBD1 (5 bases). Germline V lookup: CDR1 SGHNT, CDR2 YYREEE (reference sequence). The germline V and J ends were trimmed by 0 bases and 4 bases, with 13 bases remaining between them. The CDR3 length is 15 residues. The CDR3 loop reads CASSLAGGKSTEAFF. The CDR3 DNA follows: TGTGCCAGCAGCTTGGCGGGGGGGAAGAGCACTGAAGCTTTCTTT.

This clone occurred once. The V gene is TRBV10-3, the J gene TRBJ2-3, with 7 bases lining up with TRBD2. Germline CDR1 is ENHRY and CDR2 is SYGVKD. This CDR3 spans 14 amino acids. V shed 11 bases, J shed 0 bases, and the junction held 8 bases outside the gene matches. For the CDR3, the DNA is TGTGCCTCGGCGGGAGTTCCTAGCACAGATACGCAGTATTTT. Protein: CASAGVPSTDTQYF.

V gene TRBV19 combines with J gene TRBJ1-1; 8 bases line up with TRBD1. The CDR3 extends over 13 amino acids. J was trimmed by 3 bases and V by 8 bases; bases with no gene match: 5. The germline V gene encodes CDR1 LNHDA and CDR2 SQIVND (reference sequence). The CDR3, as DNA: TGTGCCAGTCGGACAGGGAGGTACACTGAAGCTTTCTTT. This translates into CASRTGRYTEAFF. Drawing the rest from reference TRBV19 and TRBJ1-1, the complete variable domain is DGGITQSPKYLFRKEGQNVTLSCEQNLNHDAMYWYRQDPGQGLRLIYYSQIVNDFQKGDIAEGYSVSREKKESFPLTVTSAQKNPTAFYLCASRTGRYTEAFFGQGTRLTVV.

The CDR3 loop reads CASSPGQTTSSTDTQYF. In nucleotides, the CDR3 is TGTGCCAGCAGCCCGGGACAGACTACTTCTAGCACAGATACGCAGTATTTT. The chain uses TRBV9 and TRBJ2-3; 7 bases map to TRBD1. The germline CDR1 and CDR2 sequences are SGDLS and YYNGEE. The CDR3 sequence is 17 residues long. V lost 4 bases to trimming and J lost 0 bases; unmatched junction nucleotides: 11.

The V gene is TRBV27, the J gene TRBJ2-1; 7 positions agree with TRBD2. The CDR3 spans 15 residues. J gave up 5 bases and V 5 bases, and 9 bases lay outside the gene matches. The germline V gene has CDR1 MNHEY and CDR2 SMNVEV (reference sequence). CDR3 amino acids: CASSPRRAGDNEQFF. CDR3 bases: TGTGCCAGCAGTCCCCGGAGGGCGGGGGACAATGAGCAGTTCTTC.

This clone occurred a few times. The chain combines TRBV5-6 with TRBJ1-3, with D tentatively TRBD1 (5 bases). Per germline, CDR1 SGHDT and CDR2 YYEEEE. V lost 0 bases to trimming and J lost 3 bases, with 13 bases between them. This CDR3 contains 16 residues. CDR3 DNA: TGTGCCAGCAGCTTGGACCCAAGGGGAATTGGAAACACCATATATTTT. This sequence encodes CASSLDPRGIGNTIYF.